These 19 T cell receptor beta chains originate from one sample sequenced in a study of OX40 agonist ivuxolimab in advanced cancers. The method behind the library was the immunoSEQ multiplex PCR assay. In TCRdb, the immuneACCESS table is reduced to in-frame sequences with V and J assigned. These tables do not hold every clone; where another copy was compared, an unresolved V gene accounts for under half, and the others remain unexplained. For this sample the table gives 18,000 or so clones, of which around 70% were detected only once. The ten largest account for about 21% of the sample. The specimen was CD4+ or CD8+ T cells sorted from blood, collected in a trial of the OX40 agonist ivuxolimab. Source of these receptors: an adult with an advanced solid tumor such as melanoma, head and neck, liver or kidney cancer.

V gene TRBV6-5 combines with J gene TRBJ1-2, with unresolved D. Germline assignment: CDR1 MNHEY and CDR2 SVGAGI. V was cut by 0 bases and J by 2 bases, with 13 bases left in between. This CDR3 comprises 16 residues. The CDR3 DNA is TGTGCCAGCAGTTACTCGAATCCAGGAGGGAACTATGGCTACACCTTC. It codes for CASSYSNPGGNYGYTF.

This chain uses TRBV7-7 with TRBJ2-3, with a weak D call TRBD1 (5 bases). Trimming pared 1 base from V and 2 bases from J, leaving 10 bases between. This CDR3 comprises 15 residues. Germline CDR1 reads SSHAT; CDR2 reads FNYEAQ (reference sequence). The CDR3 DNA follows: TGTGCCAGCAGCTTAGGTGACAGCCCCACAGATACGCAGTATTTT. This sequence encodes CASSLGDSPTDTQYF.

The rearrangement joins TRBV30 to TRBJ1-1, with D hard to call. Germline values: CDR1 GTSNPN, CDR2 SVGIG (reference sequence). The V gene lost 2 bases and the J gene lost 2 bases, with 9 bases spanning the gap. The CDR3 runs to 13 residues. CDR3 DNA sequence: TGTGCCTGGAGTCTGGGCATAAACACTGAAGCTTTCTTT. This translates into CAWSLGINTEAFF. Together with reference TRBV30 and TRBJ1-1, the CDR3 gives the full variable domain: SQTIHQWPATLVQPVGSPLSLECTVEGTSNPNLYWYRQAAGRGLQLLFYSVGIGQISSEVPQNLSASRPQDRQFILSSKKLLLSDSGFYLCAWSLGINTEAFFGQGTRLTVV.

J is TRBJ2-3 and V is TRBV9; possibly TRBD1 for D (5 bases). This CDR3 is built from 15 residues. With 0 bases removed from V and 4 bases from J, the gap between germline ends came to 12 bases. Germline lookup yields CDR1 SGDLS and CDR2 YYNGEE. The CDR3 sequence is CASSVGGRDADTQYF. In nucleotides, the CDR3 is TGTGCCAGCAGCGTAGGCGGCAGGGATGCAGATACGCAGTATTTT.

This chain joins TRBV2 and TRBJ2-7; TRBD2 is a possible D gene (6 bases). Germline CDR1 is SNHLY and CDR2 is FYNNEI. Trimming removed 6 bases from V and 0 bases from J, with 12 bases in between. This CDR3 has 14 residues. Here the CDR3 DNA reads TGTGCCAGCAGGGCCGGGACTGGCTCCTACGAGCAGTACTTC. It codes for CASRAGTGSYEQYF. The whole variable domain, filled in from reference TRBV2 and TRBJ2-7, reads EPEVTQTPSHQVTQMGQEVILRCVPISNHLYFYWYRQILGQKVEFLVSFYNNEISEKSEIFDDQFSVERPDGSNFTLKIRSTKLEDSAMYFCASRAGTGSYEQYFGPGTRLTVT.

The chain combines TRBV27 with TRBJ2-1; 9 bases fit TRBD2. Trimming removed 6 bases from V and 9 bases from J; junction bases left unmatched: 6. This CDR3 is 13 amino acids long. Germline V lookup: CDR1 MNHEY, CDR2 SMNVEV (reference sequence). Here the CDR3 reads CASSFGTSFEQFF. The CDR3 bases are TGTGCCAGCAGCTTCGGGACTAGCTTTGAGCAGTTCTTC.

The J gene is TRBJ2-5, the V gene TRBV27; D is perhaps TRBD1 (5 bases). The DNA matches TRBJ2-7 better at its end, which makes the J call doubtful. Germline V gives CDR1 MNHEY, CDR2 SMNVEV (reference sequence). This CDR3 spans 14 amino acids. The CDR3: CASSRAGPIYEQYF. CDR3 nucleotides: TGTGCCAGCAGCCGGGCAGGGCCCATCTACGAGCAGTACTTC.

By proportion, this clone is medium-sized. DNA for the CDR3: TGTGCCAGCAGTGATGGGGAGCTGGCTTACAATGAGCAGTTCTTC. Translating it yields CASSDGELAYNEQFF. V usage is TRBV6-1 and J usage is TRBJ2-1; D may be TRBD2 (5 bases). V lost 3 bases, J lost 4 bases, and 13 bases lay in between. The germline gives CDR1 MNHNS, CDR2 SASEGT. The CDR3 spans 15 residues.

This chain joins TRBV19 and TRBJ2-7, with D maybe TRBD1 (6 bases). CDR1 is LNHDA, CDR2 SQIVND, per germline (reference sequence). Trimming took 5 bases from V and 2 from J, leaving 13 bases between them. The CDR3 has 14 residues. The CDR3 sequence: CASSARDTTYEQYF. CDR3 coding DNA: TGTGCCAGTAGTGCCCGGGACACCACCTACGAGCAGTACTTC.

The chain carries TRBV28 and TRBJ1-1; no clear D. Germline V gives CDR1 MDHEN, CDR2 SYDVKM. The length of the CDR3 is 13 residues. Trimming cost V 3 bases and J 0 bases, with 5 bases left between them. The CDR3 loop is CASSFNMNTEAFF. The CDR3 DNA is TGTGCCAGCAGTTTTAACATGAACACTGAAGCTTTCTTT.

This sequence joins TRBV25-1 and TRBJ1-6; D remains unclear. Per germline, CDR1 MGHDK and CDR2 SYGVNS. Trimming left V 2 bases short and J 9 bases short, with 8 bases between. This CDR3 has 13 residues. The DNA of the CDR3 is TGTGCCAGCAGTGAAGTCGGGAGTTCACCCCTCCACTTT. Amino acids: CASSEVGSSPLHF.

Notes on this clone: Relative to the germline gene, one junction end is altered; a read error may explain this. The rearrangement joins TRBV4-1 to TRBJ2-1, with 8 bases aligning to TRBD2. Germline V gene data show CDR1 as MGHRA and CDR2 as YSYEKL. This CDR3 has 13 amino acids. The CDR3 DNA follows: TGCGCCAGCATGGGACTAGACCGGAATGAGCGGCTCTTC. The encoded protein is CASMGLDRNERLF.

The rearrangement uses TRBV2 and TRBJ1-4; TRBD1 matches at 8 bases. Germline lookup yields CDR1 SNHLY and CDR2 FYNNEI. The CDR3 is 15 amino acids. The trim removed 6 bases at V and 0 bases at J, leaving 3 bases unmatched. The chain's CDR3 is CASRRQGTTNEKLFF. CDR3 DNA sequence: TGTGCCAGCAGGAGACAGGGGACAACTAATGAAAAACTGTTTTTT.

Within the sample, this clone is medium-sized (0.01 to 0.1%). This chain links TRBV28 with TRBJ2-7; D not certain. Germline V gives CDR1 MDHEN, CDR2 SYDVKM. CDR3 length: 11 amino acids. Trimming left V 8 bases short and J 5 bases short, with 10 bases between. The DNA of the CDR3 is TGTGCCAGCGGACCGGCTGACGAGCAGTACTTC. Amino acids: CASGPADEQYF. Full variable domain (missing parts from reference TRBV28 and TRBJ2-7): DVKVTQSSRYLVKRTGEKVFLECVQDMDHENMFWYRQDPGLGLRLIYFSYDVKMKEKGDIPEGYSVSREKKERFSLILESASTNQTSMYLCASGPADEQYFGPGTRLTVT.

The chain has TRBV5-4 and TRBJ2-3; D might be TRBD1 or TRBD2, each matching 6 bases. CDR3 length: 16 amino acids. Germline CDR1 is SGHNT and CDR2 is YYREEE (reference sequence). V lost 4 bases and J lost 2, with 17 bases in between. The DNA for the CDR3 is TGTGCCAGCAGCCCGGGGGCTGTAAGCCTCACAGATACGCAGTATTTT. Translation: CASSPGAVSLTDTQYF.

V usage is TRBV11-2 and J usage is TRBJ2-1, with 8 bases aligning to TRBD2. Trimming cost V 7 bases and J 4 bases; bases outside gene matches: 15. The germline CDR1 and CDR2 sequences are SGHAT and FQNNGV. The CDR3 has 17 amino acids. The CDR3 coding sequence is TGTGCCAGCATCCAGGGGATTAGCGGGAACCTATACAATGAGCAGTTCTTC. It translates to CASIQGISGNLYNEQFF.

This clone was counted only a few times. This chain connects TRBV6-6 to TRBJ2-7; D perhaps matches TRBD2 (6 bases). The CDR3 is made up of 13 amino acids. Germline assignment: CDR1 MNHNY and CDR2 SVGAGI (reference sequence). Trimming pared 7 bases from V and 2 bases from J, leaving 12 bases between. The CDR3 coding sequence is TGTGCCAGCAACCAGGGACTGACCTACGAGCAGTACTTC. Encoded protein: CASNQGLTYEQYF.

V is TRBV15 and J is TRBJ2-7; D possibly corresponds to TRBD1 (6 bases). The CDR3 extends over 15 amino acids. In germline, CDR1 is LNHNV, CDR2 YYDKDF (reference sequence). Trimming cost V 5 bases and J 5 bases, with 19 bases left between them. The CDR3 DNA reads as TGTGCCACCAGCCCGTCGCCCTTAAAGGGGGACGAGCAGTACTTC. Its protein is CATSPSPLKGDEQYF.

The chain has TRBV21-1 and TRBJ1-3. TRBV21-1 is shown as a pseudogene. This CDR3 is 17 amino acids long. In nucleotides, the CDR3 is TGTGCCAGCAGCAAAACGGGAGACAGTCCCTCTGGAAACACCATATATTTT. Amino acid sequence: CASSKTGDSPSGNTIYF.